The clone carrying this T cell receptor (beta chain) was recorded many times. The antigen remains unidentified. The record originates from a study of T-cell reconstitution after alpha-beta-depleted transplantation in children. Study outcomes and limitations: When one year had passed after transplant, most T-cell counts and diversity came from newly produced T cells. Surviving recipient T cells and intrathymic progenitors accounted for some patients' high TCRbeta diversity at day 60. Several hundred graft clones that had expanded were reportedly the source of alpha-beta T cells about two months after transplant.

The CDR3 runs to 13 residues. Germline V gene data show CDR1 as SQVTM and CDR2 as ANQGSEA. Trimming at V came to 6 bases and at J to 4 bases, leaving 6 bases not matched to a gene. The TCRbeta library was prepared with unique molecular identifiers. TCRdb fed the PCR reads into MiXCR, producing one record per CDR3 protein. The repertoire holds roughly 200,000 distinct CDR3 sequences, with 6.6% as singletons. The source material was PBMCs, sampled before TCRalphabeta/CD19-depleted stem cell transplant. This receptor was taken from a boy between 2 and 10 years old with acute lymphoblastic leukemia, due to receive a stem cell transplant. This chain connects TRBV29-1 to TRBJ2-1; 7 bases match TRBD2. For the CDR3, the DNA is TGCAGCGTCGACAGCGGGGAATACAATGAGCAGTTCTTC. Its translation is CSVDSGEYNEQFF.